This TCR beta chain is from a study of shared clonotypes between healthy human individuals (TCRdb year 2020). For the wider study: The cohort comprised a couple of women and a few men aged 18 to 49 years. Leukapheresis yielded between about 0.8 and 9.5 billion PBMCs per donor. The study deeply sequenced blood TCR repertoires of five healthy adults to estimate repertoire size and the extent of clonotype sharing between individuals. For each donor, CD4 naive and CD4 memory were each run on three plates, CD8 naive on two plates, and CD8 memory on one plate. To increase sequencing depth and limit assay-specific biases, different laboratories used diverse techniques to prepare libraries and sequence TCR repertoires. On the study overall, not on this receptor specifically: Higher generation probabilities were observed for clonotypes shared by all four sorted-subset donors than for non-shared clonotypes. Sharing across four donors was observed for around 5% of naive CD4, under 4% of naive CD8, 2% to 2.5% of memory CD4, and around 0.4% of memory CD8 clonotypes. Pairwise subsampling led to the expectation that sequencing depth would affect the degree of clonotype sharing among donors. Larger estimated clonotype richness was generally found for naive subsets than for memory subsets. The small number of donors limited the genetic and exposure-history diversity represented. Sampling was restricted to blood, and TCR repertoires in tissues likely differ from the TCR repertoires found in blood. Rarefaction of sorted-subset datasets indicated incomplete sequencing despite the large sequencing depth.

Donors were healthy HIV-negative adults with no recently reported acute infections or vaccinations. Every donor was a Caucasian adult residing in Nashville, Tennessee, USA. CD4+ T cells were enriched by magnetic negative selection, after which naive cells were positively selected on CD45RA and the negative fraction was taken as the memory subset. After blood collection by leukapheresis, PBMCs were isolated using Ficoll-Histopaque density gradient centrifugation and then cryopreserved in the vapor phase of liquid nitrogen. Purity and quantity of every magnetically sorted T cell population were checked by analytical flow cytometry. Genomic DNA was isolated from every sorted fraction and measured by UV absorbance on a Nanodrop 2000c. The V end gives up 4 bases and the J end 7 bases, leaving 9 bases in the junction not matched to a gene. Including the terminal cysteine and phenylalanine, the CDR3 comprises 15 residues. CDR3 DNA is the only sequence kept; it has 45 bases, read in frame from the first base. CDR1 and CDR2, looked up from the germline V gene, are SGHRS and YFSETQ.

To note about this clone: Its binding antigen is unknown. No much larger clonotype is one base removed from it; base qualities were not supplied.

TCR CDR3 regions were amplified from genomic DNA by multiplex PCR using the deep immunoSEQ assay. Extracted genomic DNA from each cell subset was distributed evenly across all wells of several immunoSEQ 96-well plates, and each plate was treated as a replicate. For sorted subsets, 150 to 200 ng genomic DNA, equal to about 30,000 T cell genomes, was loaded into each replicate PCR. Purified libraries were quantified with a Qubit 3.0 fluorometer, sized on a Bioanalyzer 2100, and re-quantified with the KAPA Library Quantification kit. A separate single-read 150-cycle Illumina NextSeq 550 flow cell was used to sequence each immunoSEQ 96-well plate. The original methods were these. Because only junctional sequences without quality scores were contained in the immunoSEQ output, filtering matching that applied to full-length reads could not be performed. Sequences were annotated with PyIR, a Python wrapper for IgBLAST v1.9, and V/J genes and CDR3 were assigned using IMGT germline references. Reads with weak V/J assignments (E-value above 1e-6), missing CDR3, stop codons, out-of-frame junctions, or ambiguous translated residues were removed. V3J clonotypes were defined as sequences sharing an identical inferred V gene, J gene, and CDR3 amino acid sequence. Percentage overlap between repertoires was computed as shared unique clonotypes divided by the size of the smaller repertoire. Three approaches were used to assess repertoire richness: RTK rarefaction, the Chao1 estimator, and Recon v2.1 estimates of unobserved clonotypes. Generation probabilities for all TCRbeta clonotypes obtained by the gDNA method from a handful of donors were computed using OLGA. The source is immuneACCESS, and TCRdb retained only in-frame sequences with V and J called. Part of the clones is not carried over; for the studies checked, unresolved V genes explain less than half of this, and the remainder is unexplained. That table supplies the V and J calls and clone size; D and trimming were determined from the DNA. The sample yields some 2,500,000 clones; over 85% were counted once. 0.36% of the sample lies in the top ten.

Sequencing used naive CD4+ T cells from PBMCs. The sample's cell subset or site label, in plain terms: CD45RA+ positively selected. The sequence links TRBV5-1 to TRBJ2-7, and TRBD2 aligns with 12 junction nucleotides. The clonotype comes from a man between 18 and 35 years old in good health. Some clones in this sample may be carry-over from other donors' samples. CDR3 protein: CASSGLAGGPGEQYF. The DNA reads TGCGCCAGCAGCGGGCTAGCGGGAGGGCCGGGGGAGCAGTACTTC.